The 21 T cell receptor beta chains presented below share a single source sample, sequenced in a study of blood T cell repertoires in COVID-19. Data came from immunoSEQ multiplex PCR; TCRdb stores just in-frame clones and leaves some out. Of about 51,000 clones listed, 80% to 90% are singletons. Material: peripheral blood. The receptors were sampled from a man aged 60-69 years with acute or convalescent COVID-19.

In regard to this clone: The junction differs from germline at one of its ends, possibly a read error. The genes are TRBV5-1 and TRBJ2-2, with 9 bases identical to TRBD2. Germline lookup yields CDR1 SGHRS and CDR2 YFSETQ. The CDR3 length is 16 residues. The CDR3 DNA follows: TGCGCCAGCAGTTTGGCGAGCGGGGGGACCACCGGGGAGCTGTTTTTT. This gives the protein CASSLASGGTTGELFF.

The V gene is TRBV5-6, the J gene TRBJ1-2, with 9 bases fitting TRBD1. The CDR3 runs to 14 residues. The germline CDR1 and CDR2 sequences are SGHDT and YYEEEE. J lost 4 bases, V lost 4 bases, and 5 bases had no gene match. The CDR3 loop is CASSRGQGIYGYTF. The CDR3 DNA follows: TGTGCCAGCAGCCGAGGACAGGGGATCTATGGCTACACCTTC.

This chain links TRBV4-2 with TRBJ2-1; D gene ambiguous. V was pared by 1 base and J by 6 bases, with 10 bases between. The CDR3 totals 14 residues. Germline CDR1 and CDR2: LGHNA and YNFKEQ. CDR3 DNA: TGTGCCAGCAGCCAAGGAACGAGTCCCAATGAGCAGTTCTTC. This codes for CASSQGTSPNEQFF.

This clone was recorded only once. The chain employs TRBV12-3 or TRBV12-4 and TRBJ2-7; tentative D call: TRBD2 (6 bases). The CDR3 is made up of 13 amino acids. Trimming took off 3 bases at V and 2 bases at J, with 8 bases between the two ends. DNA of the CDR3: TGTGCCAGCAGTTTCGGGACTCCCTACGAGCAGTACTTC. It is translated as CASSFGTPYEQYF.

This rearrangement joins TRBV3-1 (or the pseudogene TRBV3-2) to TRBJ1-4, with 10 positions matching TRBD1. CDR3 length equals 16 residues. The germline CDR1 and CDR2 sequences are LGHDT and YNNKEL (reference sequence). V was clipped by 7 bases and J by 8 bases; unmatched bases: 13. The CDR3 sequence is CASTPRGTGEGEKLFF. DNA of the CDR3: TGTGCCAGCACCCCTCGTGGGACAGGGGAAGGGGAAAAACTGTTTTTT.

This clone was observed once. This CDR3 reads CASSLDYRDAEAFF. The DNA of the CDR3 is TGCGCCAGCAGCTTGGATTACAGGGACGCTGAAGCTTTCTTT. The chain employs TRBV5-1 and TRBJ1-1; D may be TRBD1 (6 bases). The CDR3 spans 14 residues. The germline V and J ends were trimmed by 0 bases and 6 bases, with 12 bases remaining between them. Germline V gene data show CDR1 as SGHRS and CDR2 as YFSETQ.

The genes are TRBV6-5 and TRBJ1-2; 8 positions agree with TRBD1. This CDR3 is built from 12 residues. Trimming removed 6 bases from V and 8 bases from J; junction bases left unmatched: 5. Germline values: CDR1 MNHEY, CDR2 SVGAGI. CDR3 nucleotide sequence: TGTGCCAGCAGCCAGGGGGCAGGAGGCTACACCTTC. This encodes CASSQGAGGYTF.

The CDR3 here is CASSLTPARNTGSPLHF. The CDR3, as DNA: TGTGCCAGCAGCTTGACCCCCGCGAGGAATACAGGATCACCCCTCCACTTT. This chain uses TRBV5-5 with TRBJ1-6; D possibly corresponds to TRBD1 (5 bases). The V gene lost 1 base and the J gene lost 10 bases, with 21 bases spanning the gap. From germline, CDR1 is SGHKS and CDR2 YYEKEE (reference sequence). This CDR3 spans 17 amino acids. Together with reference TRBV5-5 and TRBJ1-6, the CDR3 gives the full variable domain: DAGVTQSPTHLIKTRGQQVTLRCSPISGHKSVSWYQQVLGQGPQFIFQYYEKEERGRGNFPDRFSARQFPNYSSELNVNALLLGDSALYLCASSLTPARNTGSPLHFGNGTRLTVT.

CDR3 sequence (DNA): TGTGCCAGCAGCCAAAGACAGGGGAGTAAGGATGGCTACACCTTC. It codes for CASSQRQGSKDGYTF. This rearrangement joins TRBV7-2 to TRBJ1-2; the match to TRBD1 covers 8 bases. The CDR3 runs 15 residues. The germline CDR1 and CDR2 sequences are SGHTA and FQGNSA. Trimming removed 5 bases from V and 6 bases from J; junction bases left unmatched: 11. Supplemented by reference TRBV7-2 and TRBJ1-2, the full variable domain reads GAGVSQSPSNKVTEKGKDVELRCDPISGHTALYWYRQSLGQGLEFLIYFQGNSAPDKSGLPSDRFSAERTGGSVSTLTIQRTQQEDSAVYLCASSQRQGSKDGYTFGSGTRLTVV.

V is TRBV4-1 and J is TRBJ1-2; D is possibly TRBD1 (5 bases). CDR3 length equals 15 residues. Trimming removed 1 base at V and 2 bases at J, with 11 bases between. CDR1 is MGHRA, CDR2 YSYEKL, per germline. The DNA for the CDR3 is TGCGCCAGCAGCCAAGGGGCGACAGTGAACTATGGCTACACCTTC. This encodes CASSQGATVNYGYTF.

The rearrangement joins TRBV29-1 to TRBJ1-1, with D unresolved. V was shortened by 4 bases and J by 0 bases, with 9 bases between the two germline ends. The CDR3 covers 13 residues. Germline CDR1 and CDR2: SQVTM and ANQGSEA. CDR3 DNA: TGCAGCGTTGTTTGGCCCTTGAACACTGAAGCTTTCTTT. It specifies CSVVWPLNTEAFF. Drawing the rest from reference TRBV29-1 and TRBJ1-1, the complete variable domain is SAVISQKPSRDICQRGTSLTIQCQVDSQVTMMFWYRQQPGQSLTLIATANQGSEATYESGFVIDKFPISRPNLTFSTLTVSNMSPEDSSIYLCSVVWPLNTEAFFGQGTRLTVV.

The rearrangement joins TRBV28 to TRBJ1-2; tentative D call: TRBD1 (6 bases). Germline assignment: CDR1 MDHEN and CDR2 SYDVKM. The CDR3 extends over 14 amino acids. The V end was cut by 5 bases, the J end by 8 bases, with 18 bases between. The CDR3 DNA sequence: TGTGCCAGCAGTCCCCCGGGGGGCGCTTGGGGCTACACCTTC. It specifies CASSPPGGAWGYTF.

The table lists this clone with a few counts. J is TRBJ1-5 and V is TRBV10-1; no clear D gene. The length of the CDR3 is 13 residues. CDR1 is WNHNN, CDR2 SYGVQD, per germline (reference sequence). V was trimmed by 3 bases and J by 9 bases, leaving 12 bases between them. The CDR3 protein is CASSDSGHLPQHF. CDR3 nucleotides: TGCGCCAGCAGTGACAGTGGGCATCTGCCCCAGCATTTT.

The gene calls are TRBV7-6 and TRBJ2-1, with 8 bases matching TRBD2. The CDR3 length is 16 residues. The V gene's germline CDR1 is SGHVS and CDR2 FNYEAQ. V was clipped by 5 bases and J by 9 bases; unmatched bases: 15. This CDR3 is CASSASPGGAGGEQFF. CDR3 sequence (DNA): TGTGCCAGCAGCGCGTCGCCCGGGGGGGCCGGGGGTGAGCAGTTCTTC.

This clone occurred a few times. V gene TRBV4-1 combines with J gene TRBJ2-3, with D hard to call. The germline gives CDR1 MGHRA, CDR2 YSYEKL. The CDR3 loop spans 15 amino acids. Trimming removed 2 bases from V and 2 bases from J, with 11 bases in between. The CDR3 region is CASSQTDGYTDTQYF. The DNA for the CDR3 is TGCGCCAGCAGCCAAACAGACGGATACACAGATACGCAGTATTTT.

The chain combines TRBV4-2 with TRBJ1-5, with a possible D match to TRBD1 (6 bases). Germline loops: CDR1 LGHNA, CDR2 YNFKEQ. V lost 1 base, J lost 5 bases, and 9 bases lay in between. This CDR3 has 14 residues. CDR3 amino acids: CASSQGTEDQPQHF. CDR3 coding DNA: TGTGCCAGCAGCCAAGGGACAGAAGATCAGCCCCAGCATTTT.

This CDR3 is CATSSAVFPYEQYF. The CDR3 DNA follows: TGTGCCACCAGTAGCGCAGTTTTCCCCTACGAGCAGTACTTC. The chain joins TRBV24-1 to TRBJ2-7; D uncertain. V was shortened by 6 bases and J by 2 bases, with 13 bases between the two germline ends. This CDR3 is built from 14 residues. Germline CDR1 reads KGHDR; CDR2 reads SFDVKD.

The rearrangement joins TRBV18 to TRBJ2-7; D call uncertain. From germline, CDR1 is KGHSH and CDR2 LQKENI. Between the trimmed V and J ends, which lost 6 bases and 0 bases, there was a span of 6 bases. The CDR3 loop spans 12 amino acids. The CDR3: CASSLLSYEQYF. The DNA of the CDR3 is TGTGCCAGCTCTCTCCTCTCCTACGAGCAGTACTTC.

The genes are TRBV28 and TRBJ2-5, with TRBD2 identical over 16 bases. CDR1 is MDHEN, CDR2 SYDVKM, per germline. This CDR3 has 17 residues. V shed 5 bases, J shed 5 bases, and the junction held 8 bases outside the gene matches. CDR3 coding DNA: TGTGCCAGCAGTCCCGGGACTAGCGGGAGGGCCGTGGAGACCCAGTACTTC. Its translation: CASSPGTSGRAVETQYF.

This chain uses TRBV25-1 with TRBJ2-7; possibly TRBD1 for D (7 bases). CDR1 is MGHDK and CDR2 is SYGVNS in the germline V gene. The V and J ends lost 2 bases and 2 bases respectively, with 13 bases between them. The CDR3 contains 15 residues. The CDR3 DNA sequence: TGTGCCAGCAGTGAAGGAGGGGGCGCGACCTACGAGCAGTACTTC. This encodes CASSEGGGATYEQYF.

The chain combines TRBV27 with TRBJ1-2; possibly TRBD1 for D (5 bases). Trimming cost V 2 bases and J 1 base, with 20 bases left between them. The CDR3 has 18 amino acids. CDR1 is MNHEY and CDR2 is SMNVEV in the germline V gene (reference sequence). The CDR3 loop reads CASSLRVAGRGVNYGYTF. The DNA of the CDR3 is TGTGCCAGCAGTTTACGAGTCGCAGGGCGGGGGGTTAACTATGGCTACACCTTC.